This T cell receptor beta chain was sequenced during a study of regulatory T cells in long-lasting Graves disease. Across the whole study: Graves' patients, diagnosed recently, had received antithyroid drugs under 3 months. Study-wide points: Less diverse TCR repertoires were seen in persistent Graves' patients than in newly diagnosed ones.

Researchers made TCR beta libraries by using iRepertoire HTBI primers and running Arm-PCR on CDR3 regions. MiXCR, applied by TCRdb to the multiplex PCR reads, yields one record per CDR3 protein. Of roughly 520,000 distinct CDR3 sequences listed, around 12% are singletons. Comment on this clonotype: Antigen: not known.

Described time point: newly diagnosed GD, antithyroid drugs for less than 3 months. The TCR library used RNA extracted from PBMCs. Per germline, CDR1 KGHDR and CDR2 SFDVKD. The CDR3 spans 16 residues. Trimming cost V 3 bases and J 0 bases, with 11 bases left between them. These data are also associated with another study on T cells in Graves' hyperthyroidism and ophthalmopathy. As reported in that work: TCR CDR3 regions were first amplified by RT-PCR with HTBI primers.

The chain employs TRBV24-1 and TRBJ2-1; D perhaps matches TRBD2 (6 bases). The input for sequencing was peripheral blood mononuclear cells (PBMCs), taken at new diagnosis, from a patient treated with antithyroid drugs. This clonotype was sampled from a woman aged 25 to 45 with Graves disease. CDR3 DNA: TGTGCCACCAGTGATCCAACTAGCAACTCCTACAATGAGCAGTTCTTC. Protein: CATSDPTSNSYNEQFF.